Included here is one T cell receptor beta chain sequence, with context. Antigen: not known. The table came from immunoSEQ multiplex PCR; TCRdb's copy has only in-frame clones and leaves some out. The repertoire has about 76,000 clones, about 90% of them found once; the top ten carry roughly 5%. The sample originates from a study of resident and recirculating memory T cells in vitiligo. Germline V lookup: CDR1 SEHNR, CDR2 FQNEAQ (reference sequence). V was cut by 6 bases and J by 1 base, with 9 bases left in between. CDR3 size: 13 residues. Study-wide points: No single dominant TCR clone appeared; lesion clonality varied. TCR sequences were not conserved across biopsy sites or patients.

V usage is TRBV7-9 and J usage is TRBJ1-1; the D is unclear. This receptor was identified in a male donor with vitiligo. Sequenced input: blood. CDR3 region: CASSTQENTEAFF. The CDR3 nucleotides are TGTGCCAGCAGTACTCAGGAGAACACTGAAGCTTTCTTT. The full variable domain, in which reference TRBV7-9 and TRBJ1-1 provide the parts outside the CDR3, is DTGVSQNPRHKITKRGQNVTFRCDPISEHNRLYWYRQTLGQGPEFLTYFQNEAQLEKSRLLSDRFSAERPKGSFSTLEIQRTEQGDSAMYLCASSTQENTEAFFGQGTRLTVV.